This TCR beta chain was observed in a study of blood T cell repertoires in COVID-19. The data were produced by immunoSEQ multiplex PCR, yet TCRdb's version contains in-frame clones alone and is incomplete. The profile covers 250,000 to 350,000 clones, with just under 90% appearing a single time and approximately 6.5% taken by the ten largest. CDR1 and CDR2 from the germline V gene are SGDLS and YYNGEE. This CDR3 is 15 amino acids long. V gave up 3 bases and J gave up 6 bases, with 16 bases separating them. The receptor comes from a woman aged 50 to 60 with COVID-19, enrolled during active disease. The rearrangement joins TRBV9 to TRBJ2-1; weak D call: TRBD2 (7 bases). The sample taken for sequencing was peripheral blood. The CDR3 DNA reads as TGTGCCAGCAGCGCGGGGGGCGGGATAGGCAATGAGCAGTTCTTC. Translation gives CASSAGGGIGNEQFF.